These 24 T cell receptor beta chains were sequenced from one sample in a study of radiotherapy plus CTLA-4 blockade in lung cancer (dated by TCRdb to the late 2010s). Library method: the immunoSEQ multiplex PCR assay. Here the immuneACCESS table is served through TCRdb, limited to in-frame sequences with V and J called. Missing clones are a known gap in these copies; in checked studies unresolved V genes cover under half, and the rest lacks a known reason. The sample has under 110,000 clones on record, about 83% of them singletons. Clones ranked in the top ten supply under 2.5% of the sample. The starting material was peripheral blood, obtained from a patient treated with radiotherapy plus ipilimumab. Receptor source: a human donor with non-small cell lung cancer that progressed on radiotherapy plus ipilimumab. Some clones in this sample may be carry-over from other donors' samples.

V gene TRBV5-4 combines with J gene TRBJ2-3, with a tentative D call TRBD1 (6 bases). The CDR3 spans 14 residues. From germline, CDR1 is SGHNT and CDR2 YYREEE (reference sequence). Trimming took 5 bases from V and 6 from J, leaving 16 bases between them. The CDR3 reads CASRSWTALDTQYF. Here the CDR3 DNA reads TGTGCCAGCAGGTCATGGACAGCACTTGATACGCAGTATTTT.

The chain couples TRBV5-4 to TRBJ2-7; possible D gene TRBD1, 5 bases. Germline V gene sequence: CDR1 SGHNT, CDR2 YYREEE (reference sequence). Trimming shortened V by 0 bases and J by 0 bases, and 10 bases separated the two germline ends. The CDR3 has 15 residues. CDR3 region: CASSLGQLSSYEQYF. The CDR3 DNA is TGTGCCAGCAGCTTGGGACAGCTGAGCTCCTACGAGCAGTACTTC. The full variable domain, in which reference TRBV5-4 and TRBJ2-7 provide the parts outside the CDR3, is ETGVTQSPTHLIKTRGQQVTLRCSSQSGHNTVSWYQQALGQGPQFIFQYYREEENGRGNFPPRFSGLQFPNYSSELNVNALELDDSALYLCASSLGQLSSYEQYFGPGTRLTVT.

About this clone: A read error may account for a junction end that differs from germline. This chain links TRBV6-1 with TRBJ2-7, with 9 nucleotides matching TRBD2. Looked up from germline, CDR1 is MNHNS and CDR2 is SASEGT. The CDR3 has 11 residues. As DNA, the CDR3 is TGTGCCAGCAGTCCGGGACTAGCCCAACTCTTC. Translating it yields CASSPGLAQLF.

The chain recombines TRBV27 with TRBJ1-4; 10 positions agree with TRBD1. CDR3 length: 15 amino acids. With 2 bases clipped from V and 7 bases from J, the junction kept 4 bases outside the gene matches. Germline assignment: CDR1 MNHEY and CDR2 SMNVEV (reference sequence). The chain's CDR3 is CASSLIGQGVEKLFF. The CDR3 nucleotides are TGTGCCAGCAGTTTAATAGGACAGGGGGTTGAAAAACTGTTTTTT.

Only one count was recorded for this clone. The chain couples TRBV5-1 to TRBJ2-3; a weak D match, TRBD2 (5 bases). Trimming took off 5 bases at V and 2 bases at J, with 9 bases between the two ends. Germline loops: CDR1 SGHRS, CDR2 YFSETQ. The CDR3 is 13 amino acids. The CDR3 coding sequence is TGCGCCAGCAGTTGGACTTACACAGATACGCAGTATTTT. This encodes CASSWTYTDTQYF.

This chain uses TRBV14 with TRBJ1-2, with D perhaps TRBD1 (5 bases). This CDR3 is built from 15 residues. Germline V gene sequence: CDR1 SGHDN, CDR2 FVKESK. Deletions cut 1 base from V and 4 bases from J, with 13 bases between. The chain's CDR3 is CASSQGSGLGYGYTF. CDR3 nucleotide sequence: TGTGCCAGCAGCCAAGGATCAGGGCTCGGCTATGGCTACACCTTC.

The rearrangement links TRBV5-4 to TRBJ2-3; 12 bases are shared with TRBD2. V lost 4 bases and J lost 5; bases outside the gene matches: 5. The CDR3 is made up of 15 amino acids. The germline gives CDR1 SGHNT, CDR2 YYREEE (reference sequence). The CDR3 DNA is TGTGCCAGCAGCCGACTAGCGGGGGAGATAGATACGCAGTATTTT. It is translated as CASSRLAGEIDTQYF.

CDR3 region: CAWRPGQGRVRGYTF. DNA of the CDR3: TGTGCCTGGAGGCCGGGACAGGGAAGGGTTAGAGGCTACACCTTC. This chain joins TRBV30 and TRBJ1-2; TRBD1 agrees at 9 bases. The V gene's germline CDR1 is GTSNPN and CDR2 SVGIG (reference sequence). The CDR3 has 15 amino acids. The V segment lost 3 bases and the J segment 8 bases; nucleotides outside the gene matches: 13.

V is TRBV6-1 and J is TRBJ2-7; TRBD1 aligns across 11 bases. There are 14 residues in the CDR3. Germline trimming cut 7 bases from V and 4 bases from J; bases unmatched to any gene: 6. CDR1 is MNHNS, CDR2 SASEGT, per germline. The DNA for the CDR3 is TGTGCCAGCATGCGGACAGGGGGCCGGTACGAGCAGTACTTC. Translation: CASMRTGGRYEQYF.

The V gene is TRBV18, the J gene TRBJ1-1; tentative D call: TRBD1 (5 bases). The germline V gene has CDR1 KGHSH and CDR2 LQKENI. The CDR3 extends over 16 amino acids. The ends were cut back, 1 base at V and 1 base at J, with 13 bases in the middle. CDR3 in DNA: TGTGCCAGCTCACCACGGGGACGGTCCGCGAACACTGAAGCTTTCTTT. This translates into CASSPRGRSANTEAFF.

V is TRBV7-3 and J is TRBJ2-5, with no clear D. V was pared by 4 bases and J by 4 bases, with 10 bases between. Germline CDR1 reads SGHTA; CDR2 reads FQGTGA. The CDR3 is 13 residues long. CDR3 in amino acids: CASSSQSRETQYF. CDR3 bases: TGTGCCAGCAGCTCACAAAGTCGAGAGACCCAGTACTTC.

This clone was observed a handful of times. The V call is TRBV19, the J call TRBJ1-6; no definite D call. The CDR3 totals 13 residues. Germline values: CDR1 LNHDA, CDR2 SQIVND (reference sequence). V lost 0 bases and J 9 bases, leaving 6 bases between the germline ends. The CDR3 loop is CASSIERPSPLHF. The DNA for the CDR3 is TGTGCCAGTAGTATAGAACGGCCTTCACCCCTCCACTTT. Full variable domain (remainder filled in from reference TRBV19 and TRBJ1-6): DGGITQSPKYLFRKEGQNVTLSCEQNLNHDAMYWYRQDPGQGLRLIYYSQIVNDFQKGDIAEGYSVSREKKESFPLTVTSAQKNPTAFYLCASSIERPSPLHFGNGTRLTVT.

The chain links TRBV5-5 to TRBJ2-5; TRBD1 matches at 7 bases. The CDR3 spans 17 residues. With 3 bases clipped from V and 0 bases from J, the junction kept 11 bases outside the gene matches. Germline CDR1 and CDR2: SGHKS and YYEKEE (reference sequence). The CDR3 sequence: CASSSYPTGTDQETQYF. The CDR3 nucleotides read TGTGCCAGCAGCTCCTACCCCACCGGGACAGACCAAGAGACCCAGTACTTC.

This chain links TRBV6-1 with TRBJ1-2; D perhaps matches TRBD1 (6 bases). This CDR3 has 14 amino acids. V shed 7 bases and J shed 13 bases, with 25 bases lying between them. The germline V gene encodes CDR1 MNHNS and CDR2 SASEGT. CDR3 residues: CASNKGDGTTRSTF. The CDR3 coding sequence is TGTGCCAGCAATAAGGGTGACGGGACAACGCGGAGCACCTTC.

The CDR3 DNA reads TGTGCCAGCAGCCTGGGGCTAGCCTTACACCAAGAGACCCAGTACTTC. Its protein is CASSLGLALHQETQYF. The rearrangement joins TRBV9 to TRBJ2-5, with D perhaps TRBD1 or TRBD2 (5 bases each). CDR1 SGDLS and CDR2 YYNGEE come from the germline V gene. Trimming removed 4 bases at V and 0 bases at J, with 16 bases between. The CDR3 sequence is 16 residues long.

The chain is built from TRBV28 and TRBJ2-1; weak D call: TRBD2 (6 bases). From germline, CDR1 is MDHEN and CDR2 SYDVKM. The CDR3 length is 12 residues. The germline V and J ends were trimmed by 2 bases and 7 bases, with 6 bases remaining between them. CDR3 in DNA: TGTGCCAGCAGTTTAGCGGGGAATGAGCAGTTCTTC. Translation: CASSLAGNEQFF.

V and J are TRBV7-2 and TRBJ2-3; a weak D match, TRBD1 (8 bases). The CDR3 spans 15 residues. The germline V and J ends were trimmed by 4 bases and 5 bases, with 16 bases remaining between them. In germline, CDR1 is SGHTA, CDR2 FQGNSA. The CDR3 sequence: CASSSQGGVGDTQYF. In DNA, the CDR3 is TGTGCCAGCAGCTCACAGGGGGGGGTAGGAGATACGCAGTATTTT.

The V call is TRBV9, the J call TRBJ2-5; D is perhaps TRBD1 (6 bases). The J call may be mistaken, given a closer DNA end match to TRBJ2-7. CDR3 size: 15 residues. CDR1 SGDLS and CDR2 YYNGEE come from the germline V gene. CDR3 amino acids: CASSVALAGAGEQYF. The CDR3 DNA reads as TGTGCCAGCAGCGTAGCTTTAGCAGGGGCCGGCGAGCAGTACTTC.

The V call is TRBV9, the J call TRBJ1-3, with D possibly being TRBD1 (5 bases). The CDR3 loop spans 18 amino acids. Germline loops: CDR1 SGDLS, CDR2 YYNGEE. Trimming cost V 3 bases and J 0 bases, with 19 bases left between them. DNA of the CDR3: TGTGCCAGCAGCGGACGACAGTCCGCCCACCTCTCTGGAAACACCATATATTTT. Its protein product is CASSGRQSAHLSGNTIYF.

The V gene is TRBV19, the J gene TRBJ2-3; D is uncertain. This CDR3 has 13 residues. The germline V and J ends were trimmed by 8 bases and 1 base, with 10 bases remaining between them. CDR1 LNHDA and CDR2 SQIVND come from the germline V gene (reference sequence). This chain's CDR3 is CASLGTGTDTQYF. The DNA for the CDR3 is TGTGCCAGTTTGGGTACGGGCACAGATACGCAGTATTTT.

The gene calls are TRBV5-1 and TRBJ1-3, with TRBD1 matching over 8 bases. The V and J ends lost 3 bases and 0 bases, in that order; junction bases with no gene match: 11. The CDR3 has 18 amino acids. Germline assignment: CDR1 SGHRS and CDR2 YFSETQ. The CDR3 reads CASSSTSGGQASGNTIYF. CDR3 coding DNA: TGCGCCAGCAGCTCCACCTCAGGGGGACAGGCCTCTGGAAACACCATATATTTT. Filled out from reference TRBV5-1 and TRBJ1-3, the complete variable domain reads KAGVTQTPRYLIKTRGQQVTLSCSPISGHRSVSWYQQTPGQGLQFLFEYFSETQRNKGNFPGRFSGRQFSNSRSEMNVSTLELGDSALYLCASSSTSGGQASGNTIYFGEGSWLTVV.

This chain uses TRBV18 with TRBJ1-2, with TRBD1 identical over 10 bases. CDR1 and CDR2 from the germline V gene are KGHSH and LQKENI. V gave up 4 bases and J gave up 2 bases; unmatched junction bases: 7. The CDR3 spans 16 residues. The CDR3 loop is CASSLGTGEINYGYTF. CDR3 nucleotides: TGTGCCAGCTCACTAGGGACAGGGGAAATCAACTATGGCTACACCTTC.

The genes are TRBV6-4 and TRBJ2-1; possible D gene TRBD2, 6 bases. V shed 3 bases and J shed 4 bases, with 25 bases lying between them. CDR1 is MRHNA and CDR2 is SNTAGT in the germline V gene. CDR3 size: 19 residues. The CDR3 loop reads CASSEGTGDLSGTYNEQFF. As DNA, the CDR3 is TGTGCCAGCAGTGAAGGGACGGGGGACTTGAGCGGTACATACAATGAGCAGTTCTTC.

V usage is TRBV28 and J usage is TRBJ2-1; D is undetermined. The CDR3 has 12 residues. Germline lookup yields CDR1 MDHEN and CDR2 SYDVKM. Trimming took 3 bases from V and 10 from J, leaving 10 bases between them. The CDR3 spells CASSFRPREQFF. The CDR3 bases are TGTGCCAGCAGTTTCCGGCCACGGGAGCAGTTCTTC.